This T cell receptor beta chain was observed in a study of blood T cell repertoires in COVID-19. Turning to the study itself: Spain, Italy and the United States supplied samples that represented acute and convalescent COVID-19. In each case, the material was cDNA or gDNA derived from T cells, B-cell-depleted T cells, or PBMCs.

This clone was seen more than once but under ten times. Produced via immunoSEQ multiplex PCR; TCRdb's table is partial and in-frame only. The repertoire has 200,000 to 300,000 clones, about 79% of them found once; the top ten carry more than 8%. Material: peripheral blood. The TCR comes from an elderly woman with acute or convalescent COVID-19.

CDR3 DNA sequence: TGCAGTGCTAGTGACAGGGGATTTGGCTACACCTTC. Translation: CSASDRGFGYTF. V gene TRBV20-1 combines with J gene TRBJ1-2, with 8 bases lining up with TRBD1. The germline gives CDR1 DFQATT, CDR2 SNEGSKA (reference sequence). The CDR3 has 12 amino acids. Unmatched junction bases numbered 4, after V lost 3 bases and J lost 7 bases.